This T cell receptor (beta chain) was sequenced in a study of blood T cells in healthy people across ages (dated by TCRdb to between 2014 and 2017). As for the study more broadly: In model experiments, template switching captured roughly one uniquely barcoded TCR beta cDNA molecule for every two T cells. Using deep sequencing normalized with unique cDNA molecular identifiers, the study measured how TCR beta repertoire diversity changes with age. The donors were divided into four age groups: young (average around 16 years), middle-aged (approximately 39), aged (roughly 60) and long-lived (around 87). To avoid experimental bias, donors of different ages were distributed randomly across sequencing lanes. Using the same blood draw, the study looked at two additional independent replicas of 1 million unique cDNA reads for two donors, one aged 18 to 30 and the other aged 80 or older. Findings and caveats that apply to the study as a whole: Since profiling was done on bulk unsorted PBMCs, naive and antigen-experienced compartments could not be conclusively compared. There was a strong correlation between observed TCR beta diversity and the percentage of naive T cells measured by flow cytometry. Total diversity estimates from one million sequenced T cells were considered lower bounds and underestimates. Compared with the aged group, the long-lived group had more naive CD4+ T cells, fewer expanded clones and increased TCR diversity, suggesting age selection. The CMV infection status of donors was not known, potentially confounding age-related changes in expanded clonotypes. Observed TCR beta diversity per million T cells fell roughly linearly with age, and a significant reduction was already apparent by age roughly 40.

Receptors were amplified or captured by 5' RACE. The sequencer listed for this sample is Illumina HiSeq 2500. A second roughly 7 to 11 cycle PCR used a sample-barcoded 5' primer and a J-beta primer mix. A unique molecular identifier was introduced onto each TCR beta cDNA molecule by a template-switch 5' adaptor carrying 12 random nucleotides. Each sample yielded at least 2.5 million CDR3-containing paired-end reads. The Mint cDNA synthesis kit, primed by a TRBC-specific oligonucleotide, was used to synthesize first-strand cDNA from all RNA. Following uracil-DNA glycosylase treatment, all cDNA underwent a first 18-cycle PCR with the universal primers M1SS and BC2_uni_R. Regarding the original processing steps: Each sample was normalized by randomly selecting 1 million high-quality reads, each carrying a distinct molecular identifier. Instead of being binned into consensus sequences, reads that shared molecular identifiers were thrown out. MiTCR, run with a Q25 quality threshold and the strictest error-elimination algorithm, handled CDR3 identification, clonotype clustering and error correction. Lower-bound total TCR beta diversity was estimated with a nonparametric unseen species model using Euler transformation. The public reads were quality trimmed at Q25 with fastp and then assembled into clones with MiXCR by TCRdb, keeping productive beta chains. Entries that share a CDR3 protein sequence are merged under the most common genes and DNA. TCRdb's processing, not the study's, gives the V and J calls here. The table for this sample lists fewer than 900,000 distinct CDR3 sequences; 35% to 45% of them were counted only once. In total, the top ten clones hold around a fifth of the sample.

The junction shows trimming of 5 bases on V and 0 bases on J, plus 5 bases between the germline ends. From cysteine to phenylalanine, the CDR3 is 14 amino acids long. Of the read, only the CDR3 DNA is kept; its 42 bases are in frame from base 1. CDR1 is given as SGHTA and CDR2 as FQGNSA, both from the germline V gene. The roughly 39 donors, aged roughly 6 to 90 years, were systemically healthy Caucasian individuals from Russia. About 9.1 milliliters of peripheral blood were collected from each donor into EDTA-treated Vacutainer tubes. PBMCs were isolated by Ficoll-Paque density-gradient centrifugation, with at least 7 million obtained per sample. Total RNA, at least 6 micrograms per sample, was extracted from PBMCs with Trizol reagent. The percentages of naive CD45RAhigh/CD27high T cells were determined by flow cytometry on a PBMC aliquot from every donor. This clonotype was detected many times. What antigen it recognizes has not been identified. Base qualities were left out, and no much larger clone turns up one base away.

The source material was blood. Recombination joined TRBV7-2 with TRBJ1-6; no confident D gene assignment can be made. The receptor was isolated from a woman aged 55-75 years in good health. CDR3 region: CASSTSSYNSPLHF. The DNA sequence reads TGTGCCAGCAGCACCAGCTCCTATAATTCACCCCTCCACTTT.